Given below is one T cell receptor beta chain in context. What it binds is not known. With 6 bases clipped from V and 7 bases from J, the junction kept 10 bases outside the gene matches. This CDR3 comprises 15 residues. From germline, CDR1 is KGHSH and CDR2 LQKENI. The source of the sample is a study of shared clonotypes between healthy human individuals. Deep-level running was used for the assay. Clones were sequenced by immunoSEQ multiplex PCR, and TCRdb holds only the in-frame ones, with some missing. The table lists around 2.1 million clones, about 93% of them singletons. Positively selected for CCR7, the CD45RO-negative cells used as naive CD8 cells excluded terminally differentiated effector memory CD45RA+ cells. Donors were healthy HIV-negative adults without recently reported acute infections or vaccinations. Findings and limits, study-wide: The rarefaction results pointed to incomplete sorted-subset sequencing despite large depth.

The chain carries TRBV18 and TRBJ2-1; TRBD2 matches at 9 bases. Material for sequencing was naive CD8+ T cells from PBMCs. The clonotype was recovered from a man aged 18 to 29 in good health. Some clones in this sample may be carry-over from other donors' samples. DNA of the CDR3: TGTGCCAGCTCGCCAGGGGCGGGAGGGCTGAATGAGCAGTTCTTC. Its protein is CASSPGAGGLNEQFF.